This is a list of T cell receptor beta chains from one sample in a study of blood T cell repertoires in COVID-19. Produced via immunoSEQ multiplex PCR; TCRdb's table is partial and in-frame only. Seen here are about 60,000 clones, 88% observed once, and the top ten hold less than 5.5%. Sequenced sample: peripheral blood. The receptor set was obtained from a human donor in a cohort sampled during active COVID-19. The CDR3 runs from the conserved cysteine through the conserved F or W. D genes are given only for firm matches. A clone size is listed for some rows: how often the clone was seen (once, few, many), or a class if it is expanded.

>.|TRBJ1-4|few|TRBV5-1
CASSRLGGDEKLFF
TGCGCCAGCAGCAGGCTTGGAGGGGATGAAAAACTGTTTTTT
>TRBD1|TRBJ1-1|.|TRBV6-5
CASSYGPTGGGTEAFF
TGTGCCAGCAGTTACGGTCCCACAGGGGGCGGCACTGAAGCTTTCTTT
>.|TRBJ1-1|.|TRBV19
CASSIERMNTEAFF
TGTGCCAGTAGTATAGAGAGAATGAACACTGAAGCTTTCTTT
>.|TRBJ2-3|once|TRBV5-1
CASSLAGLAVTDTQYF
TGCGCCAGCAGCTTGGCCGGGCTAGCAGTCACAGATACGCAGTATTTT
>TRBD2|TRBJ2-1|.|TRBV7-6
CASSLLGGTSAYNEQFF
TGTGCCAGCAGCTTATTGGGTGGGACTAGCGCGTACAATGAGCAGTTCTTC
>TRBD1|TRBJ1-5|.|TRBV10-2
CASTRDRLNQPQHF
TGCGCCAGCACTAGGGACAGGCTAAATCAGCCCCAGCATTTT
>TRBD1|TRBJ2-2|few|TRBV4-1
CASRQAQGDHANTGELFF
TGCGCCAGCAGACAAGCTCAGGGGGACCACGCGAACACCGGGGAGCTGTTTTTT
>TRBD2|TRBJ2-2|.|TRBV2
CASSAGTTNTGELFF
TGTGCCAGCAGTGCCGGGACTACGAACACCGGGGAGCTGTTTTTT
>TRBD2|TRBJ2-5|.|TRBV15
CATSFRGGQETQYF
TGTGCCACCAGCTTTCGGGGGGGGCAAGAGACCCAGTACTTC
>TRBD1|TRBJ2-3|.|TRBV7-9
CASSLAARGLGADTQYF
TGTGCCAGCAGCTTAGCGGCCAGGGGGCTTGGGGCAGATACGCAGTATTTT
>TRBD1|TRBJ2-1|.|TRBV28
CASSPGTVGTYNEQFF
TGTGCCAGCAGCCCGGGGACAGTGGGGACCTACAATGAGCAGTTCTTC
>.|TRBJ2-3|.|TRBV7-2
CASHRGGLDTQYF
TGTGCCAGCCACCGTGGCGGGTTGGATACGCAGTATTTT
>TRBD2|TRBJ2-3|.|TRBV7-6
CASSALGGGAGDTQYF
TGTGCCAGCAGCGCCCTCGGCGGGGGGGCCGGGGATACGCAGTATTTT
>TRBD1|TRBJ2-3|.|TRBV7-3
CASSSGQGGTDTQYF
TGTGCCAGCAGCTCAGGACAGGGGGGCACAGATACGCAGTATTTT
>TRBD2|TRBJ2-3|.|TRBV9
CASSVGTSGGVIDTQYF
TGTGCCAGCAGCGTAGGGACTAGCGGGGGGGTAATAGATACGCAGTATTTT
>.|TRBJ1-3|medium-sized|TRBV6-1
CASSETPSSGNTIYF
TGTGCCAGCAGTGAGACACCAAGCTCTGGAAACACCATATATTTT
>.|TRBJ1-5|.|TRBV5-6
CASSRWGESNQPQHF
TGTGCCAGCAGTCGGTGGGGGGAGAGCAATCAGCCCCAGCATTTT
>.|TRBJ2-5|.|TRBV5-4
CASSYRDRETQYF
TGTGCCAGCAGTTACCGCGATCGGGAGACCCAGTACTTC
>.|TRBJ2-2|few|TRBV7-9
CASSFGNTGELFF
TGTGCCAGCAGCTTCGGGAACACCGGGGAGCTGTTTTTT
>TRBD2|TRBJ2-2|.|TRBV5-1
CASSREGNTGELFF
TGCGCCAGCAGCCGGGAGGGAAACACCGGGGAGCTGTTTTTT
>.|TRBJ1-2|once|TRBV3-1/TRBV3-2
CASSQNPQGYGYTF
TGTGCCAGCAGCCAAAACCCCCAGGGATATGGCTACACCTTC
>.|TRBJ2-5|.|TRBV18
CASSPKAFQETQYF
TGTGCCAGCTCACCAAAAGCCTTCCAAGAGACCCAGTACTTC
>.|TRBJ2-3|.|TRBV20-1
CSASILGPRLSSDTQYF
TGCAGTGCTAGTATTCTGGGCCCCCGGTTGAGTTCAGATACGCAGTATTTT
>.|TRBJ2-2|.|TRBV7-7
CATKGVTNTGELFF
TGTGCCACTAAAGGGGTAACGAACACCGGGGAGCTGTTTTTT
>TRBD2|TRBJ2-7|.|TRBV19
CASSIQPGGGYEQYF
TGTGCCAGTAGTATTCAGCCGGGGGGGGGCTACGAGCAGTACTTC
>.|TRBJ1-1|.|TRBV21-1
CASRAGRGLRGTEAFF
TGTGCCAGCAGAGCAGGCAGGGGGCTGAGGGGCACTGAAGCTTTCTTT